This TCR beta chain is drawn from a study of CD8 T cells in ankylosing spondylitis (dated by TCRdb to between 2016 and 2019). Background on the whole study: The study profiled T cell receptor beta repertoires in healthy donors and ankylosing spondylitis patients to find disease-linked TCR variants. The full study cohort was made up of 25 ankylosing spondylitis patients and over 90 healthy donors. Samples of peripheral blood were taken, and for ankylosing spondylitis patients, synovial fluid was collected as well.

At least ten counts were recorded for this clonotype. No cognate antigen has been identified for it. Within one base of it there is no much larger clone, and no base qualities were kept. Here is what the overall study found, with its caveats: Some TCR beta motif variants had previously been reported in synovial fluid and blood of reactive arthritis patients, which suggested common disease-initiation mechanisms. Significant enrichment of the disease-linked clones was reported in matched synovial fluid samples from ankylosing spondylitis patients. A TCR beta motif of about 8 highly homologous amino acid variants appeared characteristic of blood from ankylosing spondylitis patients. A CD8+ phenotype was shown by the disease-linked clones, which were found at relatively low frequencies in peripheral blood.

These reads were obtained on an Illumina HiSeq 2500. TCR beta libraries were prepared by quantitative 5'-RACE with molecular barcodes. The paper's processing steps were these. To identify disease-linked TCR variants, a new computational method was used, one built on a probabilistic model of VDJ rearrangement. TCRdb's own reprocessing of the public reads used fastp at Q25 and MiXCR and kept productive beta chains. Each entry merges the rows of one CDR3 protein and shows their most common DNA and genes. In this record, the V and J calls reflect TCRdb's handling and not the investigators' own analysis. The sample table records 150,000 to 200,000 distinct CDR3 sequences; about 9.9% of these occur just once. Roughly 29% of the sample belongs to the ten largest clones. There are 15 amino acids in the CDR3, from cysteine to phenylalanine inclusive. Of all the DNA, just the CDR3 is kept, 45 bases in frame from base 1. Via the germline V gene (reference sequence), CDR1 is DFQATT and CDR2 SNEGSKA. V and J are truncated by 1 base and 4 bases respectively, leaving an intervening sequence of 17 bases.

The source is a male donor with ankylosing spondylitis or in good health (not recorded which). The chain links TRBV20-1 with TRBJ2-7, with a weak D call of TRBD2 (5 bases match). What was sequenced was blood, either unsorted or a sorted T cell fraction (not recorded which). The CDR3 loop reads CSARVGKGTRYEQYF. At the DNA level, the sequence is TGCAGTGCTAGAGTCGGGAAGGGAACCCGATACGAGCAGTACTTC.